The subject of this entry is one TCR beta chain. Only in-frame clones appear in the TCRdb table, and some are missing; sequencing was by immunoSEQ multiplex PCR. The repertoire holds around 84,000 clones, with roughly 98% as singletons. This sample is drawn from a study of technical replicates of blood from a few donors. V gave up 3 bases and J gave up 4 bases, with 12 bases separating them. CDR3 length: 14 amino acids. In germline, CDR1 is SNHLY, CDR2 FYNNEI. The specimen was T cells isolated from PBMCs. This receptor was identified in a human donor in good health. V gene TRBV2 combines with J gene TRBJ1-2, with D possibly being TRBD1 (5 bases). The CDR3 DNA reads TGTGCCAGCAGTGAGGGGCGGCCCCCCTATGGCTACACCTTC. Protein sequence: CASSEGRPPYGYTF.